These 26 T cell receptor beta chains came from one sample sequenced in a study of OX40 agonist ivuxolimab in advanced cancers. Libraries were prepared by immunoSEQ multiplex PCR; TCRdb keeps only in-frame clonotypes and omits some of them. The sample holds tens of thousands of clones; 85% to 90% are singletons and the top ten take over 7%. Sequences were derived from CD4+ or CD8+ T cells sorted from blood, sampled in a trial of the OX40 agonist ivuxolimab. Receptor source: an adult with an advanced solid tumor such as melanoma, head and neck, liver or kidney cancer.

This chain uses TRBV29-1 with TRBJ2-1, with D possibly matching TRBD2 (5 bases). The germline CDR1 and CDR2 sequences are SQVTM and ANQGSEA. This CDR3 has 10 amino acids. V shed 7 bases and J shed 10 bases, with 11 bases lying between them. This CDR3 reads CSAGSGEQFF. The CDR3 bases are TGCAGCGCCGGGTCGGGGGAGCAGTTCTTC.

The V and J genes are TRBV6-6 and TRBJ2-7; maybe TRBD2 (5 bases). Trimming cost V 2 bases and J 3 bases, with 8 bases left between them. The CDR3 consists of 13 residues. The germline CDR1 and CDR2 sequences are MNHNY and SVGAGI (reference sequence). The CDR3 nucleotides are TGTGCCAGCAGTTACCTGGCGGGCTACGAGCAGTACTTC. It codes for CASSYLAGYEQYF.

The rearrangement uses TRBV11-3 and TRBJ1-4; 7 bases fit TRBD1. The CDR3 sequence is 14 residues long. V trimming: 5 bases; J trimming: 8 bases; junction bases outside the gene matches: 8. CDR1 SGHNT and CDR2 YENEEA come from the germline V gene. The CDR3 region is CASSARGDLEKLFF. For the CDR3, the DNA is TGTGCCAGCAGCGCCAGGGGGGATTTGGAAAAACTGTTTTTT. Full variable domain (remainder filled in from reference TRBV11-3 and TRBJ1-4): EAGVVQSPRYKIIEKKQPVAFWCNPISGHNTLYWYLQNLGQGPELLIRYENEEAVDDSQLPKDRFSAERLKGVDSTLKIQPAELGDSAVYLCASSARGDLEKLFFGSGTQLSVL.

The chain is built from TRBV28 and TRBJ1-5; 9 bases map to TRBD1. Germline values: CDR1 MDHEN, CDR2 SYDVKM. The CDR3 runs 14 residues. Unmatched junction bases numbered 0, after V lost 4 bases and J lost 2 bases. The CDR3 region is CASSWTGGNQPQHF. The CDR3 coding sequence is TGTGCCAGCAGTTGGACAGGGGGCAATCAGCCCCAGCATTTT.

This clone was detected only a few times. The rearrangement uses TRBV11-3 and TRBJ2-7, with a weak D call TRBD1 (6 bases). The CDR3 is 15 amino acids. In germline, CDR1 is SGHNT, CDR2 YENEEA. V shed 2 bases and J shed 3 bases, with 14 bases lying between them. The DNA of the CDR3 is TGTGCCAGCAGCTTATTCCGGGACAACGTCTACGAGCAGTACTTC. Amino acids: CASSLFRDNVYEQYF. Based on the CDR3 plus reference TRBV11-3 and TRBJ2-7, the full variable domain is EAGVVQSPRYKIIEKKQPVAFWCNPISGHNTLYWYLQNLGQGPELLIRYENEEAVDDSQLPKDRFSAERLKGVDSTLKIQPAELGDSAVYLCASSLFRDNVYEQYFGPGTRLTVT.

Note on this clone: One end of the junction does not line up with germline, which may come from a read error. The chain links TRBV7-7 to TRBJ2-5; tentative D call: TRBD1 (6 bases). The J call may be faulty, since TRBJ2-7 better matches the DNA end. This CDR3 region has 15 residues. Germline V gene lookup returns CDR1 SSHAT and CDR2 FNYEAQ (reference sequence). The CDR3 bases are TGTGCTAGCAGCGCCCGGGACACTCCCCCCTACGAGCAGTACTTC. It codes for CASSARDTPPYEQYF.

The chain carries TRBV9 and TRBJ2-7; 9 nucleotides align to TRBD2. The CDR3 has 14 residues. Germline V gives CDR1 SGDLS, CDR2 YYNGEE. V lost 3 bases and J lost 3; bases outside the gene matches: 4. The chain's CDR3 is CASSGASGVYEQYF. Here the CDR3 DNA reads TGTGCCAGCAGCGGAGCTAGCGGGGTCTACGAGCAGTACTTC.

The chain couples TRBV28 to TRBJ2-3, with D tentatively TRBD1 or TRBD2 (5 bases each). Germline CDR1 and CDR2: MDHEN and SYDVKM. CDR3 length equals 13 residues. The germline V and J ends were trimmed by 5 bases and 6 bases, with 12 bases remaining between them. The CDR3 bases are TGTGCCAGCAGTCTCGGGACCCCGGATACGCAGTATTTT. The encoded protein is CASSLGTPDTQYF.

The chain uses TRBV7-9 and TRBJ2-1; TRBD1 agrees at 7 bases. This CDR3 is 15 amino acids long. V trimming: 5 bases; J trimming: 4 bases; junction bases outside the gene matches: 8. Germline CDR1 reads SEHNR; CDR2 reads FQNEAQ (reference sequence). The CDR3 protein is CASSPLGQSYNEQFF. As DNA, the CDR3 is TGTGCCAGCAGCCCCCTGGGACAGTCTTACAATGAGCAGTTCTTC.

This clone occurred once. V gene TRBV7-8 combines with J gene TRBJ1-2; TRBD1 agrees at 8 bases. The CDR3 length is 17 residues. The junction had 11 bases not matched to a gene; V was cut back by 1 base and J by 4 bases. Germline V gene sequence: CDR1 SGHVS, CDR2 FQNEAQ. CDR3 coding DNA: TGTGCCAGCAGCTTAGAATGGGCAGGGGGCGCGAGCTATGGCTACACCTTC. It codes for CASSLEWAGGASYGYTF.

J is TRBJ1-1 and V is TRBV7-9; possible D gene TRBD1, 6 bases. The length of the CDR3 is 14 residues. V dropped 4 bases and J dropped 5 bases, with 14 bases sitting between them. Germline CDR1 SEHNR, CDR2 FQNEAQ (reference sequence). CDR3 DNA sequence: TGTGCCAGCAGCTGGGACATCCGAAAAACTGAAGCTTTCTTT. Residues: CASSWDIRKTEAFF.

This chain joins TRBV28 and TRBJ1-2; D may be TRBD1 (6 bases). The CDR3 spans 13 residues. Germline V gene data show CDR1 as MDHEN and CDR2 as SYDVKM. Trimming stripped 10 bases from V and 2 bases from J, with 14 bases between. DNA of the CDR3: TGTGCCACCAGGGAAGGGGGGAACTATGGCTACACCTTC. Its translation is CATREGGNYGYTF.

This chain joins TRBV6-4 and TRBJ2-3; D is uncertain. Trimming shortened V by 4 bases and J by 2 bases, and 19 bases separated the two germline ends. Germline CDR1 MRHNA, CDR2 SNTAGT. The CDR3 covers 17 residues. The CDR3, as DNA: TGTGCCAGCAGTGTAGCTCCAGCTGGCCATCCCACAGATACGCAGTATTTT. Translation: CASSVAPAGHPTDTQYF.

The chain carries TRBV28 and TRBJ2-5, with 7 bases fitting TRBD1. Germline values: CDR1 MDHEN, CDR2 SYDVKM. CDR3 length: 13 amino acids. The V gene end was trimmed by 5 bases and the J gene end by 2 bases; junction bases not matched to a gene: 2. The CDR3 bases are TGTGCCAGCAGTCCGGGACAGCAAGAGACCCAGTACTTC. Protein product: CASSPGQQETQYF.

Only one count was recorded for this clone. V usage is TRBV11-2 and J usage is TRBJ2-7; D not certain. CDR3 length: 13 amino acids. In germline, CDR1 is SGHAT, CDR2 FQNNGV. V was trimmed by 1 base and J by 2 bases, leaving 6 bases between them. This chain's CDR3 is CASSLGPTYEQYF. The CDR3 DNA reads as TGTGCCAGCAGCTTAGGGCCAACCTACGAGCAGTACTTC.

The chain recombines TRBV7-9 with TRBJ2-3; D unclear. V shed 6 bases and J shed 0 bases, with 4 bases lying between them. This CDR3 spans 12 amino acids. Germline V gives CDR1 SEHNR, CDR2 FQNEAQ (reference sequence). CDR3 DNA: TGTGCCAGCAGACCCAGCACAGATACGCAGTATTTT. Protein: CASRPSTDTQYF.

The chain employs TRBV6-6 and TRBJ1-1; D is unclear. Trimming pared 10 bases from V and 11 bases from J, leaving 14 bases between. The CDR3 totals 10 residues. CDR1 is MNHNY and CDR2 is SVGAGI in the germline V gene (reference sequence). The CDR3 spells CATSSREAFF. In nucleotides, the CDR3 is TGTGCCACCTCAAGTAGGGAGGCTTTCTTT.

The rearrangement joins TRBV2 to TRBJ1-1; D unclear. Germline V gene lookup returns CDR1 SNHLY and CDR2 FYNNEI. V dropped 7 bases and J dropped 7 bases, with 7 bases sitting between them. CDR3 length: 10 amino acids. The DNA for the CDR3 is TGTGCCAGCACCAGTATTGAAGCTTTCTTT. The encoded protein is CASTSIEAFF.

The chain combines TRBV5-6 with TRBJ2-1, with 9 bases matching TRBD2. J gave up 8 bases and V 3 bases, and 21 bases lay outside the gene matches. Germline V gives CDR1 SGHDT, CDR2 YYEEEE. The CDR3 has 19 amino acids. CDR3 in amino acids: CASSWGTAPGGRASDEQFF. In DNA form, the CDR3 reads TGTGCCAGCAGCTGGGGGACGGCTCCAGGCGGGAGGGCCTCAGATGAGCAGTTCTTC.

The CDR3 is CASSPHPTGGARGTQYF. As DNA, the CDR3 is TGTGCCAGCAGTCCCCACCCGACAGGGGGCGCACGGGGGACGCAGTATTTT. The chain links TRBV28 to TRBJ2-3; the match to TRBD1 covers 10 bases. In germline, CDR1 is MDHEN, CDR2 SYDVKM. After removal of 5 bases from V and 9 bases from J, the junction contained 17 bases not matched to a gene. This CDR3 has 17 amino acids. Full variable domain (remainder filled in from reference TRBV28 and TRBJ2-3): DVKVTQSSRYLVKRTGEKVFLECVQDMDHENMFWYRQDPGLGLRLIYFSYDVKMKEKGDIPEGYSVSREKKERFSLILESASTNQTSMYLCASSPHPTGGARGTQYFGPGTRLTVL.

A note on this clone: One end of the junction does not line up with germline, which may come from a read error. The genes are TRBV18 and TRBJ1-1; D unclear. The CDR3 is made up of 13 amino acids. Germline lookup yields CDR1 KGHSH and CDR2 LQKENI. The CDR3 coding sequence is TGTGCCACCTCACCCGGGATGAACACTGAAGCTTTCTTT. This sequence encodes CATSPGMNTEAFF.

The rearrangement uses TRBV19 and TRBJ2-1, with a weak D call TRBD2 (6 bases). V lost 5 bases, J lost 0 bases, and 14 bases lay in between. The CDR3 length is 16 residues. Per germline, CDR1 LNHDA and CDR2 SQIVND (reference sequence). The CDR3 DNA reads TGTGCCAGTAGTCCCCCTAGCGTCAGCTCCTACAATGAGCAGTTCTTC. Translated: CASSPPSVSSYNEQFF.

The chain has TRBV6-1 and TRBJ1-2, with a possible D match to TRBD1 (5 bases). Germline values: CDR1 MNHNS, CDR2 SASEGT. Trimming cost V 5 bases and J 4 bases, with 17 bases left between them. The CDR3 contains 15 residues. CDR3 region: CASSTMDGDAYGYTF. For the CDR3, the DNA is TGTGCCAGCAGTACAATGGACGGGGACGCCTATGGCTACACCTTC.

The chain is built from TRBV5-1 and TRBJ2-5; D not certain. V dropped 3 bases and J dropped 1 base, with 1 base sitting between them. The CDR3 contains 11 residues. The germline V gene encodes CDR1 SGHRS and CDR2 YFSETQ. The chain's CDR3 is CASSSQETQYF. The CDR3 region has the DNA TGCGCCAGCAGCTCCCAAGAGACCCAGTACTTC.

The V and J genes are TRBV11-2 and TRBJ1-4, with 9 bases aligning to TRBD1. The CDR3 runs 14 residues. The junction had 6 bases not matched to a gene; V was cut back by 5 bases and J by 8 bases. CDR1 is SGHAT and CDR2 is FQNNGV in the germline V gene. The CDR3 DNA reads as TGTGCCAGCAGCCTCCGGGACAGGGTGGAAAAACTGTTTTTT. Its protein product is CASSLRDRVEKLFF.

The chain combines TRBV5-1 with TRBJ1-4; tentative D call: TRBD1 (6 bases). V was trimmed by 4 bases and J by 8 bases, leaving 18 bases between them. Per the germline V gene, CDR1 is SGHRS and CDR2 is YFSETQ. This CDR3 contains 15 residues. CDR3 bases: TGCGCCAGCAGCCCGCCCGGGGGCGGGGGGGAAAAACTGTTTTTT. Translation gives CASSPPGGGGEKLFF.